The T cell receptor (beta chain) under discussion was sequenced for a study of shared clonotypes between healthy human individuals. Study-level information: Each donor's CD4 naive and CD4 memory cells filled three plates apiece, CD8 naive two, and CD8 memory one. Notes on the study in general: The study's rarefaction showed incomplete sorted-subset sequencing despite large depth.

Points on this clone: Its cognate antigen is unknown.

The protocol was immunoSEQ multiplex PCR, while the TCRdb copy is restricted to in-frame clones and leaves out a portion. The top ten clones hold around 0.37% of a sample with some 2,500,000 clones, approximately 94% of them seen once. Donation came from healthy HIV-negative adults that had no recent acute infections or vaccinations. The CDR3 has 15 amino acids. The ends lost 0 bases at V and 5 bases at J; junction bases unmatched: 2. Per the germline V gene, CDR1 is SGDLS and CDR2 is YYNGEE. The receptor's source is a man aged 18 to 30 in good health. Some clones in this sample may be carry-over from other donors' samples. The sample was naive CD4+ T cells from PBMCs. The sample's subset: CD45RA+ positively selected. V is TRBV9 and J is TRBJ1-4; 9 bases line up with TRBD1. CDR3 DNA sequence: TGTGCCAGCAGCGTAGCTGGGACAGGGAATGAAAAACTGTTTTTT. Protein sequence: CASSVAGTGNEKLFF.